The 4 T cell receptor beta chains in this list originate from one sample, sequenced in a study of blood T cells in healthy people across ages. Alongside a J-beta primer mix, a sample-barcoded 5' primer served in a second PCR lasting roughly 7 to 11 cycles. TCRdb passed the 5' RACE reads through MiXCR, listing each CDR3 protein once. Among 1,800,000 or so distinct CDR3 sequences, approximately 40% were seen once, and the ten largest hold roughly 23%. Source material: blood. The origin of the receptors is a human donor in good health.

The CDR3 is CAIQLGGYGYGYTF. CDR3 sequence (DNA): TGTGCCATACAACTGGGGGGCTACGGCTATGGCTACACCTTC. The chain is built from TRBV2 and TRBJ1-2, with D possibly TRBD1 on 6 matching bases. The V gene lost 10 bases and the J gene lost 4 bases, with 19 bases spanning the gap. The CDR3 contains 14 residues. Germline-derived CDR1 and CDR2 are SNHLY and FYNNEI. The full variable domain, completed using reference TRBV2 and TRBJ1-2, is EPEVTQTPSHQVTQMGQEVILRCVPISNHLYFYWYRQILGQKVEFLVSFYNNEISEKSEIFDDQFSVERPDGSNFTLKIRSTKLEDSAMYFCAIQLGGYGYGYTFGSGTRLTVV.

J is TRBJ1-4 and V is TRBV4-1, with 9 bases that match TRBD1. The length of the CDR3 is 16 residues. V gave up 4 bases and J gave up 8 bases; unmatched junction bases: 11. The V gene's germline CDR1 is MGHRA and CDR2 YSYEKL. The CDR3 DNA reads TGCGCCAGCAGCCCTCTAAAGGGACAGGGAGACGAAAAACTGTTTTTT. Translated: CASSPLKGQGDEKLFF.

Worth noting for this clonotype: A read error may be the cause here, since a much bigger clone is one base away. This sequence joins TRBV6-2 or TRBV6-3 and TRBJ2-3, with D unclear. CDR3 length: 11 amino acids. Trimming pared 6 bases from V and 3 bases from J, leaving 4 bases between. From germline, CDR1 is MNHEY and CDR2 SVGEGT. CDR3: CASRWTDTQYF. CDR3 bases: TGTGCCAGCAGGTGGACAGATACGCAGTATTTT.

The chain has TRBV28 and TRBJ2-1, with D possibly matching TRBD2 (5 bases). Germline V gives CDR1 MDHEN, CDR2 SYDVKM. Trimming removed 11 bases at V and 10 bases at J, with 21 bases between. The CDR3 spans 13 residues. CDR3 sequence reads: CAAAQWLAGEQFF. The CDR3 nucleotides read TGTGCCGCCGCCCAGTGGCTAGCTGGGGAGCAGTTCTTC. Drawing the rest from reference TRBV28 and TRBJ2-1, the complete variable domain is DVKVTQSSRYLVKRTGEKVFLECVQDMDHENMFWYRQDPGLGLRLIYFSYDVKMKEKGDIPEGYSVSREKKERFSLILESASTNQTSMYLCAAAQWLAGEQFFGPGTRLTVL.